The 22 T cell receptor beta chains below come from one sample, sequenced in a study of blood T cell repertoires in COVID-19. Some clones are missing from TCRdb's copy, which holds only in-frame ones; the method was immunoSEQ multiplex PCR. The sample lists over 400,000 clones, 80% to 90% occurring once. Sequencing input: peripheral blood. Every receptor here comes from a human donor in a cohort sampled during active COVID-19.

This chain uses TRBV3-1 (or the pseudogene TRBV3-2) with TRBJ1-5, with 8 bases aligning to TRBD1. CDR3 length equals 15 residues. Trimming at V came to 1 base and at J to 3 bases, leaving 2 bases not matched to a gene. The germline V gene encodes CDR1 LGHDT and CDR2 YNNKEL (reference sequence). CDR3 in DNA: TGTGCCAGCAGCCAAGGGACAGGGTTCAATCAGCCCCAGCATTTT. Protein sequence: CASSQGTGFNQPQHF.

The rearrangement links TRBV28 to TRBJ1-4; no definite D call. Germline V gene sequence: CDR1 MDHEN, CDR2 SYDVKM. The CDR3 is 18 amino acids. V shed 8 bases and J shed 6 bases, with 28 bases lying between them. The CDR3 loop reads CASLNFPLSGRDDEKLFF. CDR3 sequence (DNA): TGTGCCAGCCTTAATTTTCCCCTTTCGGGCCGGGATGATGAAAAACTGTTTTTT.

J is TRBJ1-2 and V is TRBV19; 7 nucleotides match TRBD1. CDR1 is LNHDA, CDR2 SQIVND, per germline (reference sequence). The V gene end was trimmed by 2 bases and the J gene end by 8 bases; junction bases not matched to a gene: 20. This CDR3 is 18 amino acids long. For the CDR3, the DNA is TGTGCCAGTAGTATACCTTGGGGCCGGACAGGTCGGGCGAGCGGCTACACCTTC. It is translated as CASSIPWGRTGRASGYTF.

The chain joins TRBV30 to TRBJ1-5; no reliable D call. This CDR3 contains 13 residues. The germline CDR1 and CDR2 sequences are GTSNPN and SVGIG (reference sequence). Trimming took 1 base from V and 4 from J, leaving 8 bases between them. The CDR3 here is CAWSERLNQPQHF. CDR3 DNA sequence: TGTGCCTGGAGTGAACGCCTAAATCAGCCCCAGCATTTT.

As regards this clone: Other nucleotide sequences from this sample produce the same CDR3. The chain has TRBV30 and TRBJ2-1; D possibly corresponds to TRBD1 (6 bases). The CDR3 has 14 residues. The germline gives CDR1 GTSNPN, CDR2 SVGIG (reference sequence). The V and J ends lost 0 bases and 0 bases respectively, with 6 bases between them. The CDR3 spells CAWSVGGSYNEQFF. CDR3 bases: TGTGCCTGGAGTGTAGGGGGCTCCTACAATGAGCAGTTCTTC. Looking up the rest from reference TRBV30 and TRBJ2-1 gives the full variable domain: SQTIHQWPATLVQPVGSPLSLECTVEGTSNPNLYWYRQAAGRGLQLLFYSVGIGQISSEVPQNLSASRPQDRQFILSSKKLLLSDSGFYLCAWSVGGSYNEQFFGPGTRLTVL.

The chain uses TRBV2 and TRBJ1-1; D is unresolved. CDR1 is SNHLY and CDR2 is FYNNEI in the germline V gene. V lost 5 bases, J lost 3 bases, and 10 bases lay in between. The CDR3 extends over 13 amino acids. Here the CDR3 DNA reads TGTGCCAGCAGTCGAGAGGGTCACACTGAAGCTTTCTTT. It translates to CASSREGHTEAFF. Full variable domain (remainder filled in from reference TRBV2 and TRBJ1-1): EPEVTQTPSHQVTQMGQEVILRCVPISNHLYFYWYRQILGQKVEFLVSFYNNEISEKSEIFDDQFSVERPDGSNFTLKIRSTKLEDSAMYFCASSREGHTEAFFGQGTRLTVV.

As for this clone: The sample holds other DNA sequences that translate to the same CDR3. This chain links TRBV7-3 with TRBJ2-2; D may be TRBD1 (5 bases). This CDR3 has 12 amino acids. V was clipped by 8 bases and J by 1 base, with 5 bases between them. Germline V gene lookup returns CDR1 SGHTA and CDR2 FQGTGA. The CDR3 DNA sequence: TGTGCCAGCCAGGGGAACACCGGGGAGCTGTTTTTT. Protein: CASQGNTGELFF.

The J gene is TRBJ1-4, the V gene TRBV3-1 (or the pseudogene TRBV3-2); possibly TRBD1 for D (5 bases). V was trimmed by 1 base and J by 8 bases, leaving 14 bases between them. This CDR3 region has 15 residues. The germline V gene has CDR1 LGHDT and CDR2 YNNKEL (reference sequence). The CDR3 here is CASSQVIGGKEKLFF. CDR3 DNA sequence: TGTGCCAGCAGCCAAGTAATCGGGGGTAAGGAAAAACTGTTTTTT.

The J gene is TRBJ1-3, the V gene TRBV2; D ambiguous. Per germline, CDR1 SNHLY and CDR2 FYNNEI. Trimming cost V 2 bases and J 1 base, with 6 bases left between them. CDR3 length: 14 amino acids. DNA for the CDR3: TGTGCCAGCAGTGAATTTCAATCTGGAAACACCATATATTTT. Its translation: CASSEFQSGNTIYF.

The rearrangement joins TRBV18 to TRBJ1-3; no definite D call. The ends were cut back, 3 bases at V and 0 bases at J, with 21 bases in the middle. Germline V gene lookup returns CDR1 KGHSH and CDR2 LQKENI. The CDR3 totals 19 residues. The CDR3 is CASSPALPILSNSGNTIYF. CDR3 bases: TGTGCCAGCTCACCGGCTCTCCCAATCCTCTCGAACTCTGGAAACACCATATATTTT.

The chain links TRBV9 to TRBJ1-2, with a possible D match to TRBD1 (5 bases). The germline CDR1 and CDR2 sequences are SGDLS and YYNGEE. Trimming took off 0 bases at V and 7 bases at J, with 16 bases between the two ends. The CDR3 sequence is 15 residues long. CDR3 in amino acids: CASSVVTGLRVGYTF. The CDR3 bases are TGTGCCAGCAGCGTAGTTACAGGCCTTCGAGTTGGCTACACCTTC.

The chain recombines TRBV13 with TRBJ2-2, with TRBD2 identical over 10 bases. Germline V gene sequence: CDR1 PRHDT, CDR2 FYEKMQ (reference sequence). With 5 bases clipped from V and 0 bases from J, the junction kept 3 bases outside the gene matches. CDR3 length: 16 residues. The CDR3 DNA follows: TGTGCCAGCAGCCGTGGACTAGCGGCGAACACCGGGGAGCTGTTTTTT. Its translation: CASSRGLAANTGELFF.

The genes are TRBV20-1 and TRBJ2-7; D gene unclear. The CDR3 totals 10 residues. The V end was cut by 5 bases, the J end by 2 bases, with 4 bases between. Looked up from germline, CDR1 is DFQATT and CDR2 is SNEGSKA (reference sequence). In DNA, the CDR3 is TGCAGTGCTGTTACCTACGAGCAGTACTTC. Protein sequence: CSAVTYEQYF.

The gene calls are TRBV24-1 and TRBJ2-1; 9 positions match TRBD1. The CDR3 sequence is 16 residues long. The V and J ends lost 3 bases and 3 bases, in that order; junction bases with no gene match: 5. CDR1 and CDR2 (germline): KGHDR, SFDVKD. As DNA, the CDR3 is TGTGCCACCAGTGATAGGGGGACAGGGATCTACAATGAGCAGTTCTTC. It codes for CATSDRGTGIYNEQFF.

The V gene is TRBV3-1 (or the pseudogene TRBV3-2), the J gene TRBJ2-2; weak D call: TRBD2 (5 bases). Germline values: CDR1 LGHDT, CDR2 YNNKEL (reference sequence). The CDR3 extends over 15 amino acids. V was clipped by 7 bases and J by 0 bases, with 12 bases between them. The DNA for the CDR3 is TGTGCCAGCACCTCATGGGAGTCGAACACCGGGGAGCTGTTTTTT. Translating it yields CASTSWESNTGELFF.

The chain uses TRBV20-1 and TRBJ2-5; 12 bases map to TRBD2. V was pared by 3 bases and J by 2 bases, with 7 bases of the junction left unmatched. The CDR3 is 16 residues long. Germline V gene data show CDR1 as DFQATT and CDR2 as SNEGSKA (reference sequence). The CDR3 region has the DNA TGCAGTGCTAGTCCCCTAGCGGGAGGGAATCAAGAGACCCAGTACTTC. It translates to CSASPLAGGNQETQYF.

The chain has TRBV27 and TRBJ2-5, with 10 bases that match TRBD2. The CDR3 is made up of 16 amino acids. Trimming at V came to 1 base and at J to 5 bases, leaving 7 bases not matched to a gene. Germline V CDR1 and CDR2: MNHEY, SMNVEV (reference sequence). CDR3 amino acids: CASSLFLAGVGETQYF. The CDR3 nucleotides are TGTGCCAGCAGTTTATTTCTAGCGGGAGTAGGGGAGACCCAGTACTTC.

J is TRBJ2-1 and V is TRBV11-3; TRBD2 aligns across 7 bases. Trimming cost V 6 bases and J 9 bases; bases outside gene matches: 5. Germline-derived CDR1 and CDR2 are SGHNT and YENEEA. The CDR3 length is 12 residues. CDR3 residues: CASRASGGEQFF. Here the CDR3 DNA reads TGTGCCAGCAGAGCTAGCGGAGGTGAGCAGTTCTTC.

The chain is built from TRBV21-1 and TRBJ2-2; the D segment call TRBD1 is taken from the table without a DNA check. TRBV21-1 is a pseudogene segment. The CDR3 is made up of 17 amino acids. The CDR3 DNA reads TGTGCCAGCAGCAATCTCAGGGCACCGAAGGGAACCGGGGAGCTGTTTTTT. Residues: CASSNLRAPKGTGELFF.

This clone showed up just once. This rearrangement joins TRBV19 to TRBJ2-1; 10 bases are a match to TRBD2. Looked up from germline, CDR1 is LNHDA and CDR2 is SQIVND (reference sequence). V was clipped by 7 bases and J by 0 bases; unmatched bases: 9. The CDR3 sequence is 17 residues long. CDR3: CASKAGGPTNSYNEQFF. In DNA, the CDR3 is TGTGCCAGTAAAGCGGGAGGGCCAACTAACTCCTACAATGAGCAGTTCTTC. The full variable domain, with the rest looked up from reference TRBV19 and TRBJ2-1, is DGGITQSPKYLFRKEGQNVTLSCEQNLNHDAMYWYRQDPGQGLRLIYYSQIVNDFQKGDIAEGYSVSREKKESFPLTVTSAQKNPTAFYLCASKAGGPTNSYNEQFFGPGTRLTVL.

V usage is TRBV7-8 and J usage is TRBJ1-1; D is perhaps TRBD1 (5 bases). This CDR3 comprises 16 residues. Trimming cost V 1 base and J 4 bases, with 16 bases left between them. Germline-derived CDR1 and CDR2 are SGHVS and FQNEAQ. The CDR3 nucleotides read TGTGCCAGCAGCTTAGAGTGGACACGGCCAGTCACTGAAGCTTTCTTT. Protein: CASSLEWTRPVTEAFF.

This sequence joins TRBV6-5 and TRBJ2-1, with 10 bases aligning to TRBD2. CDR3 size: 15 residues. CDR1 is MNHEY, CDR2 SVGAGI, per germline. Trimming at V came to 6 bases and at J to 10 bases, leaving 12 bases not matched to a gene. As DNA, the CDR3 is TGTGCCAGCAGCCCGACCAATAGCGGGGGGAAGGAGCAGTTCTTC. As protein: CASSPTNSGGKEQFF.